The clone carrying this T cell receptor (beta chain) was observed a handful of times. Its antigen is as yet unknown. Other DNA sequences in this specimen translate into the identical CDR3. The entry originates in a study of CD8+ T cells in alopecia areata. Study in general: Tofacitinib lasted 6 to 18 months, then 6 months off drug.

As the sequencing template, cDNA was produced by extracting RNA and reverse transcribing it. Sequenced by immunoSEQ multiplex PCR; TCRdb stores in-frame clones only, minus some. The data contain 120,000 or so clones, roughly 63% of them singletons. This CDR3 is built from 13 residues. The V gene's germline CDR1 is SQVTM and CDR2 ANQGSEA. V dropped 4 bases and J dropped 2 bases, with 8 bases sitting between them. Treatment reported: oral pan-JAK inhibitor, 5-10 mg twice daily. Study-level findings and limits: On tofacitinib, scalp clonality and expanded CD8+ clones among top 100 fell significantly.

The chain carries TRBV29-1 and TRBJ2-2, with D possibly matching TRBD1 (6 bases). This sample comprised CD8+ T cells sorted from blood, obtained at week 4, from a patient treated with tofacitinib. The receptor comes from a human donor with alopecia areata. CDR3 DNA sequence: TGCAGCGTTGTCGGGACAAACACCGGGGAGCTGTTTTTT. Its protein is CSVVGTNTGELFF.